These 22 T cell receptor beta chains were sequenced from one sample in a study of response to subunit inactivated influenza vaccine. MiXCR, run by TCRdb on the RT-PCR reads, gives a single entry per CDR3 protein. In the table there are fewer than 200,000 distinct CDR3 sequences, around 9.2% of which are singletons. This specimen consisted of non-naive T cells sorted from PBMCs, obtained on the day of vaccination. The source of these receptors is a man in his fifties or sixties who received an inactivated influenza vaccine.

Ten or more counts support this clonotype. The J gene is TRBJ1-1, the V gene TRBV4-3; the D is unclear. V lost 3 bases and J lost 6, with 14 bases in between. CDR3 length: 14 residues. Germline V CDR1 and CDR2: LGHNA, YSLEER. The CDR3 nucleotides are TGCGCCAGCAGCCACAGATTAGGAGCGGCTGAAGCTTTCTTT. This gives the protein CASSHRLGAAEAFF.

This chain links TRBV30 with TRBJ1-1; TRBD1 is a possible D gene (6 bases). V lost 4 bases, J lost 2 bases, and 11 bases lay in between. The germline V gene has CDR1 GTSNPN and CDR2 SVGIG (reference sequence). The CDR3 extends over 13 amino acids. The CDR3 DNA sequence: TGTGCCTGGACTGGACAGTTTAACACTGAAGCTTTCTTT. The encoded protein is CAWTGQFNTEAFF.

Ten or more counts support this clonotype. The gene calls are TRBV28 and TRBJ2-7, with unresolved D. V dropped 5 bases and J dropped 0 bases, with 11 bases sitting between them. This CDR3 is built from 14 residues. Germline CDR1 MDHEN, CDR2 SYDVKM. The CDR3 DNA sequence: TGTGCCAGCAGTCCCGACACGTTCTCCTACGAGCAGTACTTC. This codes for CASSPDTFSYEQYF.

As for this clonotype: A read error is possible here, since a much larger clone lies one base away. V usage is TRBV5-1 and J usage is TRBJ2-1; 7 bases agree with TRBD2. Per germline, CDR1 SGHRS and CDR2 YFSETQ. The CDR3 has 15 amino acids. CDR3 region: CASSLGGTTDNEQLF. The CDR3 coding sequence is TGCGCCAGCAGCTTGGGGGGGACTACAGACAATGAGCAGCTCTTC.

The chain joins TRBV30 to TRBJ2-7; 7 bases match TRBD2. The V gene end was trimmed by 0 bases and the J gene end by 4 bases; junction bases not matched to a gene: 9. The V gene's germline CDR1 is GTSNPN and CDR2 SVGIG (reference sequence). The CDR3 is 15 residues long. CDR3: CAWSVWGGVRYEQYF. In DNA, the CDR3 is TGTGCCTGGAGTGTCTGGGGGGGGGTTAGATACGAGCAGTACTTC.

This clonotype was picked up many times. The chain uses TRBV6-5 and TRBJ1-6; D gene ambiguous. In germline, CDR1 is MNHEY, CDR2 SVGAGI. The CDR3 is 16 residues long. Trimming removed 0 bases from V and 3 bases from J, with 9 bases in between. CDR3 coding DNA: TGTGCCAGCAGTTACTCGGGCGATAGCTATAATTCACCCCTCCACTTT. This sequence encodes CASSYSGDSYNSPLHF.

The chain combines TRBV7-2 with TRBJ1-2; D is unclear. The CDR3 has 13 residues. Germline lookup yields CDR1 SGHTA and CDR2 FQGNSA. Trimming took 5 bases from V and 8 from J, leaving 15 bases between them. CDR3 sequence (DNA): TGTGCCAGCAGCCTTCAGCGGTCGAGCGGCTACACCTTC. Translation: CASSLQRSSGYTF. Together with reference TRBV7-2 and TRBJ1-2, the CDR3 gives the full variable domain: GAGVSQSPSNKVTEKGKDVELRCDPISGHTALYWYRQSLGQGLEFLIYFQGNSAPDKSGLPSDRFSAERTGGSVSTLTIQRTQQEDSAVYLCASSLQRSSGYTFGSGTRLTVV.

This chain links TRBV4-2 with TRBJ2-5; 11 positions match TRBD2. The J segment lost 5 bases and the V segment lost 1 base, leaving 6 bases of the junction unmatched. The CDR3 sequence is 16 residues long. In germline, CDR1 is LGHNA, CDR2 YNFKEQ. CDR3 sequence: CASSQGLAGGKETQYF. The DNA for the CDR3 is TGTGCCAGCAGCCAAGGTCTAGCGGGGGGTAAGGAGACCCAGTACTTC.

This clonotype turned up a few times. The genes are TRBV7-8 and TRBJ2-7; possibly TRBD1 or TRBD2 for D (6 bases each). The V and J ends lost 3 bases and 2 bases respectively, with 11 bases between them. Germline CDR1 reads SGHVS; CDR2 reads FQNEAQ. The length of the CDR3 is 14 residues. CDR3 sequence reads: CASSFRRGPYEQYF. The CDR3 DNA reads TGTGCCAGCAGCTTCCGTCGGGGGCCCTACGAGCAGTACTTC. The full variable domain, its missing parts supplied by reference TRBV7-8 and TRBJ2-7, is GAGVSQSPRYKVAKRGQDVALRCDPISGHVSLFWYQQALGQGPEFLTYFQNEAQLDKSGLPSDRFFAERPEGSVSTLKIQRTQQEDSAVYLCASSFRRGPYEQYFGPGTRLTVT.

The chain couples TRBV12-3 or TRBV12-4 to TRBJ1-2; TRBD1 might be the D (5 bases). The CDR3 is made up of 15 amino acids. The ends were cut back, 1 base at V and 6 bases at J, with 15 bases in the middle. CDR3 sequence reads: CASSLVGGGINGYTF. CDR3 coding DNA: TGTGCCAGCAGTTTAGTCGGCGGGGGTATCAATGGCTACACCTTC.

This clonotype has just a few counts. The chain links TRBV20-1 to TRBJ2-1; 7 nucleotides line up with TRBD1. CDR3 length: 13 residues. Germline loops: CDR1 DFQATT, CDR2 SNEGSKA (reference sequence). V dropped 6 bases and J dropped 9; count of bases not matched to a gene: 11. CDR3 region: CSARQGGFGEQFF. The CDR3 DNA follows: TGCAGTGCGAGACAGGGCGGGTTCGGTGAGCAGTTCTTC.

This clonotype has ten or more counts. The rearrangement links TRBV12-3 or TRBV12-4 to TRBJ2-7, with no clear D. This CDR3 is built from 13 residues. Trimming took off 2 bases at V and 3 bases at J, with 8 bases between the two ends. CDR3 DNA: TGTGCCAGCAGTTTATTAACCCACTACGAGCAGTACTTC. This codes for CASSLLTHYEQYF.

The chain has TRBV28 and TRBJ2-7, with TRBD2 matching 8 bases. CDR1 and CDR2 (germline): MDHEN, SYDVKM. V was clipped by 6 bases and J by 2 bases; unmatched bases: 18. This CDR3 region has 18 residues. The CDR3 loop is CASSLSPYVVAGTYEQYF. The CDR3, as DNA: TGTGCCAGCAGCCTCAGCCCCTATGTGGTAGCGGGAACCTACGAGCAGTACTTC. Together with reference TRBV28 and TRBJ2-7, the CDR3 gives the full variable domain: DVKVTQSSRYLVKRTGEKVFLECVQDMDHENMFWYRQDPGLGLRLIYFSYDVKMKEKGDIPEGYSVSREKKERFSLILESASTNQTSMYLCASSLSPYVVAGTYEQYFGPGTRLTVT.

This clonotype came up a few times. V usage is TRBV4-1 and J usage is TRBJ2-7; the D gene is possibly TRBD2 (9 bases). CDR1 is MGHRA, CDR2 YSYEKL, per germline. This CDR3 comprises 21 residues. Trimming removed 1 base at V and 0 bases at J, with 28 bases between. As DNA, the CDR3 is TGCGCCAGCAGCCAAGCGCTCAGGGGGCGCGTAGCGGGAGTCCCCTCCTACGAGCAGTACTTC. Its translation: CASSQALRGRVAGVPSYEQYF.

This clonotype was seen more than once but under ten times. The chain recombines TRBV7-2 with TRBJ2-4; TRBD1 matches at 7 bases. The CDR3 spans 14 residues. J was trimmed by 0 bases and V by 6 bases; bases with no gene match: 2. CDR1 is SGHTA, CDR2 FQGNSA, per germline. The CDR3 nucleotides read TGTGCCAGCAGGAGGACAGGAGCCAAAAACATTCAGTACTTC. Translated, it gives CASRRTGAKNIQYF. The full variable domain, rest sourced from reference TRBV7-2 and TRBJ2-4, is GAGVSQSPSNKVTEKGKDVELRCDPISGHTALYWYRQSLGQGLEFLIYFQGNSAPDKSGLPSDRFSAERTGGSVSTLTIQRTQQEDSAVYLCASRRTGAKNIQYFGAGTRLSVL.

The V and J genes are TRBV20-1 and TRBJ1-3; D may be TRBD1 (6 bases). V lost 1 base and J lost 4, with 17 bases in between. Germline values: CDR1 DFQATT, CDR2 SNEGSKA (reference sequence). The CDR3 runs to 16 residues. This CDR3 reads CSARAGGQSLGNTIYF. In DNA form, the CDR3 reads TGCAGTGCTAGAGCTGGAGGACAGAGCCTAGGAAACACCATATATTTT.

Here the CDR3 DNA reads TGCGCCAGCAGCCAACAGAGTTACCAAGAGACCCAGTACTTC. It encodes CASSQQSYQETQYF. The genes are TRBV4-1 and TRBJ2-5; D unresolved. V was shortened by 2 bases and J by 0 bases, with 7 bases between the two germline ends. CDR1 is MGHRA and CDR2 is YSYEKL in the germline V gene. This CDR3 is 14 amino acids long.

CDR3 nucleotides: TGTGCCAGCAGCCAAATGGGGGGCCTGGAGACCCAGTACTTC. This codes for CASSQMGGLETQYF. This chain connects TRBV7-2 to TRBJ2-5; perhaps D is TRBD1 or TRBD2 (6 bases each). The length of the CDR3 is 14 residues. Germline V gene sequence: CDR1 SGHTA, CDR2 FQGNSA. The V and J ends lost 5 bases and 5 bases respectively, with 15 bases between them.

This clonotype has at least ten counts. The chain joins TRBV25-1 to TRBJ2-7; D is undetermined. The CDR3 runs 13 residues. Germline V CDR1 and CDR2: MGHDK, SYGVNS. Deletions cut 6 bases from V and 1 base from J, with 10 bases between. CDR3: CASRPPGSYEQYF. The CDR3 DNA reads as TGTGCCAGCAGGCCCCCCGGTTCCTACGAGCAGTACTTC.

This clonotype was seen a few times. CDR3 in DNA: TGTGCCAGCAGTGAGGGCCACTATGGCTACACCTTC. It specifies CASSEGHYGYTF. The genes are TRBV25-1 and TRBJ1-2; D unclear. The germline gives CDR1 MGHDK, CDR2 SYGVNS. Trimming took off 3 bases at V and 3 bases at J, with 5 bases between the two ends. This CDR3 has 12 residues.

The chain uses TRBV7-8 and TRBJ2-1, with 8 positions matching TRBD2. The CDR3 contains 13 residues. The ends lost 5 bases at V and 12 bases at J; junction bases unmatched: 9. Looked up from germline, CDR1 is SGHVS and CDR2 is FQNEAQ. CDR3 coding DNA: TGTGCCAGCAGCCTGGAGCGGGAGTTGGTGCAGTTCTTC. Encoded protein: CASSLERELVQFF. Supplemented by reference TRBV7-8 and TRBJ2-1, the full variable domain reads GAGVSQSPRYKVAKRGQDVALRCDPISGHVSLFWYQQALGQGPEFLTYFQNEAQLDKSGLPSDRFFAERPEGSVSTLKIQRTQQEDSAVYLCASSLERELVQFFGPGTRLTVL.

This clonotype appeared many times. The CDR3 DNA sequence: TGTGCCACCAGCGACAGTGCCGAGACCCAGTACTTC. Its protein product is CATSDSAETQYF. The genes are TRBV24-1 and TRBJ2-5; D possibly corresponds to TRBD1 (5 bases). V lost 7 bases, J lost 5 bases, and 10 bases lay in between. Germline V gives CDR1 KGHDR, CDR2 SFDVKD. The CDR3 is 12 residues long.